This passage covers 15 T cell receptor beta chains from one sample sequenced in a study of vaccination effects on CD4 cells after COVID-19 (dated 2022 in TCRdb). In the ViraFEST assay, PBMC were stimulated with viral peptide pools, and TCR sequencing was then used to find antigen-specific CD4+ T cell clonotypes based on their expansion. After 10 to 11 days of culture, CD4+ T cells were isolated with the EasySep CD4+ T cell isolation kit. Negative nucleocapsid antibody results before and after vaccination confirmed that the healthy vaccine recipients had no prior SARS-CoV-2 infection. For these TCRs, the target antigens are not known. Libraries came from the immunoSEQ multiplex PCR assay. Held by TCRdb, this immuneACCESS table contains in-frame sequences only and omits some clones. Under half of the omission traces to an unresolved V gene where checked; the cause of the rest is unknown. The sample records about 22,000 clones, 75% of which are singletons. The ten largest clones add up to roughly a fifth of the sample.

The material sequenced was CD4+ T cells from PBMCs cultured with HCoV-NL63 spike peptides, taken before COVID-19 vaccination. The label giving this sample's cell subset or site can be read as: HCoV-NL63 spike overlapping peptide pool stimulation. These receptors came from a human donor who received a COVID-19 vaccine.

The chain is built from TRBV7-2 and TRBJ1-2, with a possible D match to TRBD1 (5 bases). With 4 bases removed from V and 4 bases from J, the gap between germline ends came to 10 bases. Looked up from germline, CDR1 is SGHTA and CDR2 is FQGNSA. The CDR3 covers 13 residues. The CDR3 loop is CASSSVGAYGYTF. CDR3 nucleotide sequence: TGTGCCAGCAGCTCTGTCGGGGCCTATGGCTACACCTTC.

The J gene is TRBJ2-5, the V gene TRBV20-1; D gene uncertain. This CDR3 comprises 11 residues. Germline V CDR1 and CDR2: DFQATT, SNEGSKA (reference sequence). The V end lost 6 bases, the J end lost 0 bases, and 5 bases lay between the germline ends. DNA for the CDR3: TGCAGTGCCGCCGACCAAGAGACCCAGTACTTC. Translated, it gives CSAADQETQYF.

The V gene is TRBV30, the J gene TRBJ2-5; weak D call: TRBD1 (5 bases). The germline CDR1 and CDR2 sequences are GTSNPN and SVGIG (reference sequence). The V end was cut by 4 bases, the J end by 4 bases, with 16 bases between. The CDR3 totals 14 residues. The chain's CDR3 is CAWTAQGGAETQYF. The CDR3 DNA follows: TGTGCCTGGACTGCCCAGGGTGGAGCAGAGACCCAGTACTTC.

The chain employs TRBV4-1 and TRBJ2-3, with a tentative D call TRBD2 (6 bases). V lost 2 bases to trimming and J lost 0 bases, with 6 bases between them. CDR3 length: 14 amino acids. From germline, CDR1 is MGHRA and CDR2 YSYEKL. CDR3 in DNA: TGCGCCAGCAGCCAAAGCGGGAGCACAGATACGCAGTATTTT. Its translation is CASSQSGSTDTQYF.

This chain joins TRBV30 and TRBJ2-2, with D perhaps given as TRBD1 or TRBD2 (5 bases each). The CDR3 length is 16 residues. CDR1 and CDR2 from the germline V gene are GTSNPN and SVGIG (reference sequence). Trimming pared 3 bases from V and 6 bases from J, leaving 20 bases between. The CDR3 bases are TGTGCCTGGAGCCCTGGGGGAACCCTTTTGCCCGGGGAGCTGTTTTTT. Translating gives CAWSPGGTLLPGELFF.

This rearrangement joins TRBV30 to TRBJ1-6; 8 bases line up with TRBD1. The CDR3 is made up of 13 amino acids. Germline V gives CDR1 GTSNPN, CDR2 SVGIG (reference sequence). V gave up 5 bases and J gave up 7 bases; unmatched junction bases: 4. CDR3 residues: CAWQGAKNSPLHF. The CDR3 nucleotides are TGTGCCTGGCAGGGGGCGAAGAATTCACCCCTCCACTTT.

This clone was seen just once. CDR3 region: CASSPLGGRNEQFF. The DNA of the CDR3 is TGTGCCAGCTCACCTCTCGGGGGAAGGAATGAGCAGTTCTTC. The V call is TRBV18, the J call TRBJ2-1; perhaps TRBD2 as D (6 bases). The CDR3 totals 14 residues. Germline CDR1 and CDR2: KGHSH and LQKENI. V was clipped by 3 bases and J by 7 bases, with 13 bases between them.

The CDR3 DNA reads TGTGCCAGCAGCCAGGGGGGACGCGGCGGGGAGCTGTTTTTT. Translated: CASSQGGRGGELFF. V is TRBV3-1 (or the pseudogene TRBV3-2) and J is TRBJ2-2; D may be TRBD2 (6 bases). There are 14 residues in the CDR3. The V end was cut by 3 bases, the J end by 7 bases, with 12 bases between. Germline CDR1 is LGHDT and CDR2 is YNNKEL (reference sequence).

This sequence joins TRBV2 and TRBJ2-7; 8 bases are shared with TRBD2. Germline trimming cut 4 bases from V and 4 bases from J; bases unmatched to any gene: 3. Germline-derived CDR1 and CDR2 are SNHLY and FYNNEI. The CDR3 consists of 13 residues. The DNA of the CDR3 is TGTGCCAGCAGTGTGATAGCGGGGTACGAGCAGTACTTC. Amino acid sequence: CASSVIAGYEQYF.

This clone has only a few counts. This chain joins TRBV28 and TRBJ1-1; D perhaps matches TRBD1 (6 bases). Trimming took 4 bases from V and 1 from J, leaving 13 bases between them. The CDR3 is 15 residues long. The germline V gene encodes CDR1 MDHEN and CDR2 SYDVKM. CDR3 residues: CASSSQGHGNTEAFF. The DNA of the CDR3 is TGTGCCAGCAGTTCCCAGGGACACGGGAACACTGAAGCTTTCTTT.

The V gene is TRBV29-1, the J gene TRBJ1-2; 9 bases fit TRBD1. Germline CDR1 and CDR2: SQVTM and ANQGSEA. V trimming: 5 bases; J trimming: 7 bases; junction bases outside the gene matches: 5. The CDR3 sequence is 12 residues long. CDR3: CSVLQGQGGYTF. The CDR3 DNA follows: TGCAGCGTTTTACAGGGACAGGGTGGCTACACCTTC.

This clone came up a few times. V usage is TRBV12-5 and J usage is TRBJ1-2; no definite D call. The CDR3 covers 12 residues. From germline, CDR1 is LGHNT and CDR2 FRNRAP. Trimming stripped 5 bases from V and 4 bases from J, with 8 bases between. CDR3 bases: TGTGCTAGTGGTCGGACGGCCTATGGCTACACCTTC. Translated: CASGRTAYGYTF. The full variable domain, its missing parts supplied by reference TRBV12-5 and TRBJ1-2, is DARVTQTPRHKVTEMGQEVTMRCQPILGHNTVFWYRQTMMQGLELLAYFRNRAPLDDSGMPKDRFSAEMPDATLATLKIQPSEPRDSAVYFCASGRTAYGYTFGSGTRLTVV.

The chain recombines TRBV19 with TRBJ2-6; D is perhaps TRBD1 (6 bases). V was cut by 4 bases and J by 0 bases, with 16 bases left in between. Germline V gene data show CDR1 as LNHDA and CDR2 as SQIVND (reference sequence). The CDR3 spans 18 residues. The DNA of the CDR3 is TGTGCCAGTAGTACCCGGGACATGCTCTACTCTGGGGCCAACGTCCTGACTTTC. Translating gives CASSTRDMLYSGANVLTF. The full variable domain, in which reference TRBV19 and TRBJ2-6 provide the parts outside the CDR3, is DGGITQSPKYLFRKEGQNVTLSCEQNLNHDAMYWYRQDPGQGLRLIYYSQIVNDFQKGDIAEGYSVSREKKESFPLTVTSAQKNPTAFYLCASSTRDMLYSGANVLTFGAGSRLTVL.

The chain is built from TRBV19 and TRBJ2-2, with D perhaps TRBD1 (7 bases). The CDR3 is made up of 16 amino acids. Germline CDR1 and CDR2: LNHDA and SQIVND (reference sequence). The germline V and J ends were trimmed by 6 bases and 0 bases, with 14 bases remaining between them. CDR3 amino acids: CASSWTGLTNTGELFF. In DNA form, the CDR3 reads TGTGCCAGTAGCTGGACAGGACTAACGAACACCGGGGAGCTGTTTTTT. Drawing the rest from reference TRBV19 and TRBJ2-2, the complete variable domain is DGGITQSPKYLFRKEGQNVTLSCEQNLNHDAMYWYRQDPGQGLRLIYYSQIVNDFQKGDIAEGYSVSREKKESFPLTVTSAQKNPTAFYLCASSWTGLTNTGELFFGEGSRLTVL.

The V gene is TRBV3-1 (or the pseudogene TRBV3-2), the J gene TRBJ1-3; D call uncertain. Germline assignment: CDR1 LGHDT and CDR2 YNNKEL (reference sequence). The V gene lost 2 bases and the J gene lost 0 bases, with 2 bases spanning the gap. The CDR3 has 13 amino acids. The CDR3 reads CASSQSSGNTIYF. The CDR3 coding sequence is TGTGCCAGCAGCCAAAGCTCTGGAAACACCATATATTTT.